Following are 22 T cell receptor beta chains from one sample sequenced in a study of shared clonotypes between healthy human individuals. Here immunoSEQ multiplex PCR was the method, and the copy in TCRdb shows in-frame clones only, minus some. This table holds approximately 980,000 clones, around three quarters found once. Sequencing was carried out using memory CD4+ T cells sorted from blood. Subset meaning: CD45RA-negative fraction. These receptors were collected from a man aged 18 to 35 in good health.

The rearrangement links TRBV30 to TRBJ1-5; D may be TRBD1 (6 bases). V lost 3 bases and J 4 bases, leaving 13 bases between the germline ends. Per the germline V gene, CDR1 is GTSNPN and CDR2 is SVGIG (reference sequence). This CDR3 region has 14 residues. The CDR3 reads CAWSGRTVNQPQHF. CDR3 DNA sequence: TGTGCCTGGAGCGGGAGGACAGTAAATCAGCCCCAGCATTTT.

The chain uses TRBV2 and TRBJ1-4; TRBD1 aligns across 10 bases. The junction had 7 bases not matched to a gene; V was cut back by 7 bases and J by 5 bases. The CDR3 totals 15 residues. Germline CDR1 reads SNHLY; CDR2 reads FYNNEI. This chain's CDR3 is CASTRRTGGNEKLFF. CDR3 nucleotides: TGTGCCAGCACTCGGAGGACAGGGGGAAATGAAAAACTGTTTTTT.

A single count supports this clone. Other DNA sequences in the sample encode the same CDR3. This rearrangement joins TRBV7-2 to TRBJ2-7; 7 nucleotides agree with TRBD2. Germline CDR1 is SGHTA and CDR2 is FQGNSA. V shed 3 bases and J 3 bases; nucleotides not matched to a gene: 5. This CDR3 comprises 14 residues. The DNA for the CDR3 is TGTGCCAGCAGCTTGAGCGGGGCGGTCTACGAGCAGTACTTC. It specifies CASSLSGAVYEQYF.

CDR3 coding DNA: TGTGCCAGCAGTGAAGCGCGGGGGCGCGATAATGGCTACACCTTC. Protein product: CASSEARGRDNGYTF. V gene TRBV6-1 combines with J gene TRBJ1-2; weak D call: TRBD1 (6 bases). Trimming removed 0 bases at V and 6 bases at J, with 14 bases between. The germline CDR1 and CDR2 sequences are MNHNS and SASEGT. The CDR3 extends over 15 amino acids.

This clone has a count of ten or more. V is TRBV30 and J is TRBJ1-4, with 7 bases lining up with TRBD1. With 5 bases clipped from V and 5 bases from J, the junction kept 14 bases outside the gene matches. CDR3 length: 16 amino acids. CDR1 GTSNPN and CDR2 SVGIG come from the germline V gene (reference sequence). The CDR3 DNA reads as TGTGCCTGGCGAAACAGAGGGGGCGGACCCAATGAAAAACTGTTTTTT. Translation: CAWRNRGGGPNEKLFF.

This clone was observed many times. The chain combines TRBV2 with TRBJ1-1; D is uncertain. The CDR3 runs 14 residues. Trimming removed 2 bases at V and 5 bases at J, with 12 bases between. CDR1 and CDR2 from the germline V gene are SNHLY and FYNNEI. CDR3 DNA sequence: TGTGCCAGCAGTGAAAGAGGGTACGGGACTGAAGCTTTCTTT. Amino acids: CASSERGYGTEAFF.

This clone was counted a single time. V is TRBV5-6 and J is TRBJ2-5; 8 bases match TRBD2. The CDR3 runs 18 residues. V lost 0 bases, J lost 3 bases, and 13 bases stayed unmatched. In germline, CDR1 is SGHDT, CDR2 YYEEEE. The CDR3 nucleotides are TGTGCCAGCAGCTTGGCCGGGGGGGCCGTTACAAGAAAAGAGACCCAGTACTTC. This codes for CASSLAGGAVTRKETQYF.

The V and J genes are TRBV6-1 and TRBJ1-2, with a weak D call TRBD1 (5 bases). Germline V lookup: CDR1 MNHNS, CDR2 SASEGT. This CDR3 has 13 residues. Trimming shortened V by 4 bases and J by 4 bases, and 10 bases separated the two germline ends. The CDR3 protein is CASSVSGRYGYTF. The CDR3 nucleotides are TGTGCCAGCAGTGTCTCGGGGCGCTATGGCTACACCTTC.

The V gene is TRBV4-1, the J gene TRBJ2-5; a weak D match, TRBD2 (7 bases). Trimming cost V 0 bases and J 5 bases, with 10 bases left between them. Per the germline V gene, CDR1 is MGHRA and CDR2 is YSYEKL. This CDR3 region has 14 residues. The CDR3 region has the DNA TGCGCCAGCAGCCAAGAGGGGGGGCGGGAGACCCAGTACTTC. Its translation: CASSQEGGRETQYF.

This clone was found a few times. The chain joins TRBV20-1 to TRBJ1-1; the D is unclear. Germline CDR1 and CDR2: DFQATT and SNEGSKA (reference sequence). The germline V and J ends were trimmed by 7 bases and 4 bases, with 10 bases remaining between them. The CDR3 sequence is 11 residues long. The CDR3 coding sequence is TGCAGTGTTGGCCGGACCACTGAAGCTTTCTTT. As protein: CSVGRTTEAFF.

J is TRBJ2-7 and V is TRBV5-1; TRBD1 agrees at 8 bases. CDR1 and CDR2 (germline): SGHRS, YFSETQ. Losses at the gene ends were 4 bases for V and 4 bases for J; bases not matched to a gene: 16. CDR3 length: 17 amino acids. The CDR3 region is CASSTQVTGERTYEQYF. The CDR3 DNA sequence: TGCGCCAGCAGCACCCAGGTGACAGGGGAAAGGACTTACGAGCAGTACTTC.

This clone appeared a few times. Other DNA sequences in the sample encode the same CDR3. The chain combines TRBV18 with TRBJ1-2; D perhaps matches TRBD1 (6 bases). The CDR3 contains 13 residues. Trimming pared 0 bases from V and 5 bases from J, leaving 7 bases between. Germline CDR1 and CDR2: KGHSH and LQKENI. This CDR3 reads CASSPPGGYGYTF. CDR3 DNA sequence: TGTGCCAGCTCACCACCAGGGGGTTATGGCTACACCTTC. Full variable domain (rest looked up from reference TRBV18 and TRBJ1-2): NAGVMQNPRHLVRRRGQEARLRCSPMKGHSHVYWYRQLPEEGLKFMVYLQKENIIDESGMPKERFSAEFPKEGPSILRIQQVVRGDSAAYFCASSPPGGYGYTFGSGTRLTVV.

This clone appeared a single time. The chain uses TRBV7-9 and TRBJ2-2; the D is unclear. CDR3 size: 18 residues. The V gene's germline CDR1 is SEHNR and CDR2 FQNEAQ (reference sequence). Deletions cut 3 bases from V and 0 bases from J, with 17 bases between. The CDR3 is CASSFSQVTKANTGELFF. The CDR3 coding sequence is TGTGCCAGCAGCTTCTCTCAGGTCACTAAGGCGAACACCGGGGAGCTGTTTTTT.

The rearrangement links TRBV5-1 to TRBJ1-1, with D possibly being TRBD1 (6 bases). This CDR3 region has 12 residues. V lost 8 bases to trimming and J lost 1 base, with 9 bases between them. The germline V gene encodes CDR1 SGHRS and CDR2 YFSETQ. The CDR3 sequence is CASTGSNTEAFF. CDR3 bases: TGCGCCAGTACAGGGTCGAACACTGAAGCTTTCTTT.

The V and J genes are TRBV10-3 and TRBJ1-6; no clear D. Germline V gene lookup returns CDR1 ENHRY and CDR2 SYGVKD. V was pared by 2 bases and J by 7 bases, with 9 bases between. The CDR3 consists of 14 residues. The CDR3 coding sequence is TGTGCCATCAGTGAGGATGGGAGGAATTCACCCCTCCACTTT. Its translation: CAISEDGRNSPLHF.

The chain links TRBV14 to TRBJ2-2, with TRBD1 matching 10 bases. The V gene's germline CDR1 is SGHDN and CDR2 FVKESK. The CDR3 is 14 amino acids. Trimming cost V 4 bases and J 5 bases; bases outside gene matches: 1. The CDR3 region is CASSLGQGTGELFF. CDR3 DNA sequence: TGTGCCAGCAGCCTGGGACAGGGGACCGGGGAGCTGTTTTTT.

This clone turned up a few times. The CDR3 spells CATSSRQAGGNIQYF. The CDR3 nucleotides are TGTGCCACCAGCAGCCGCCAGGCGGGGGGAAACATTCAGTACTTC. This chain links TRBV15 with TRBJ2-4; 8 bases fit TRBD2. The CDR3 runs 15 residues. Germline V gene lookup returns CDR1 LNHNV and CDR2 YYDKDF (reference sequence). The junction had 7 bases not matched to a gene; V was cut back by 3 bases and J by 6 bases. Using reference TRBV15 and TRBJ2-4 for the parts outside the CDR3, the full variable domain is DAMVIQNPRYQVTQFGKPVTLSCSQTLNHNVMYWYQQKSSQAPKLLFHYYDKDFNNEADTPDNFQSRRPNTSFCFLDIRSPGLGDTAMYLCATSSRQAGGNIQYFGAGTRLSVL.

This sequence joins TRBV11-1 and TRBJ2-7; 9 nucleotides line up with TRBD1. CDR3 size: 18 residues. Trimming took 0 bases from V and 2 from J; bases not matched to a gene: 11. The germline V gene encodes CDR1 SGHAT and CDR2 FQDESV (reference sequence). The CDR3 region is CASSLAPPGQGIAYEQYF. The CDR3 coding sequence is TGTGCCAGCAGCTTAGCGCCTCCTGGACAGGGGATAGCCTACGAGCAGTACTTC.

The chain recombines TRBV5-4 with TRBJ2-1; 8 bases fit TRBD1. Germline trimming cut 6 bases from V and 3 bases from J; bases unmatched to any gene: 5. Germline values: CDR1 SGHNT, CDR2 YYREEE (reference sequence). CDR3 size: 14 residues. CDR3 DNA sequence: TGTGCCAGCAACCCGGGACAGGACTACAATGAGCAGTTCTTC. It translates to CASNPGQDYNEQFF.

This chain links TRBV6-1 with TRBJ1-4; D uncertain. Trimming took 0 bases from V and 5 from J, leaving 13 bases between them. The CDR3 has 16 residues. The germline V gene encodes CDR1 MNHNS and CDR2 SASEGT. Written as DNA, the CDR3 is TGTGCCAGCAGTGAAGCGCTGACGGCCCGAAATGAAAAACTGTTTTTT. Its protein product is CASSEALTARNEKLFF.

The chain carries TRBV7-8 and TRBJ2-1; D gene unclear. The V end lost 6 bases, the J end lost 9 bases, and 12 bases lay between the germline ends. The germline CDR1 and CDR2 sequences are SGHVS and FQNEAQ. The length of the CDR3 is 12 residues. The CDR3 loop is CASRLMAGEQFF. DNA for the CDR3: TGTGCCAGCAGGCTGATGGCAGGTGAGCAGTTCTTC.

This clone has a handful of counts. The V gene is TRBV7-8, the J gene TRBJ1-3; D gene unclear. The germline gives CDR1 SGHVS, CDR2 FQNEAQ. Trimming removed 2 bases at V and 0 bases at J, with 5 bases between. The CDR3 extends over 14 amino acids. The CDR3 loop is CASSLSDSGNTIYF. The CDR3 nucleotides read TGTGCCAGCAGCTTATCAGACTCTGGAAACACCATATATTTT.